Listed here are 16 T cell receptor beta chains from one sample, sequenced in a study of blood T cell repertoires in COVID-19. TCRdb keeps only in-frame clones here, not all; method: immunoSEQ multiplex PCR. In the table there are roughly 150,000 clones, 80% of which are singletons. The sample taken for sequencing was peripheral blood. All receptors come from a man between 60 and 75 years old with acute or convalescent COVID-19.

The genes are TRBV4-3 and TRBJ2-7; D uncertain. From germline, CDR1 is LGHNA and CDR2 YSLEER. The CDR3 covers 13 residues. Trimming cost V 2 bases and J 8 bases, with 13 bases left between them. CDR3 sequence: CASSQMTGRQQYF. Here the CDR3 DNA reads TGCGCCAGCAGCCAAATGACTGGTCGGCAGCAGTACTTC.

The rearrangement links TRBV10-3 to TRBJ1-1; D is unclear. Germline CDR1 reads ENHRY; CDR2 reads SYGVKD. The CDR3 totals 15 residues. The germline V and J ends were trimmed by 3 bases and 5 bases, with 16 bases remaining between them. The CDR3 DNA reads as TGTGCCATCAGTGAAGGAGTCTCTCCGGGAACTGAAGCTTTCTTT. Its translation is CAISEGVSPGTEAFF.

This chain links TRBV13 with TRBJ1-2; 7 bases are a match to TRBD1. CDR1 and CDR2 (germline): PRHDT, FYEKMQ (reference sequence). The CDR3 sequence is 14 residues long. The V gene end was trimmed by 1 base and the J gene end by 4 bases; junction bases not matched to a gene: 3. The DNA for the CDR3 is TGTGCCAGCAGCTTAGATCCAGGGGGCTATGGCTACACCTTC. This gives the protein CASSLDPGGYGYTF.

The V gene is TRBV5-4, the J gene TRBJ1-2, with 10 bases aligning to TRBD1. Looked up from germline, CDR1 is SGHNT and CDR2 is YYREEE (reference sequence). With 3 bases clipped from V and 2 bases from J, the junction kept 4 bases outside the gene matches. CDR3 size: 15 residues. CDR3 protein: CASSWGGQGNYGYTF. The CDR3 DNA sequence: TGTGCCAGCAGCTGGGGGGGACAGGGGAACTATGGCTACACCTTC.

The chain couples TRBV11-2 to TRBJ2-1; D remains ambiguous. Germline loops: CDR1 SGHAT, CDR2 FQNNGV. With 4 bases removed from V and 3 bases from J, the gap between germline ends came to 10 bases. This CDR3 region has 14 residues. The CDR3 region is CASSSSDIYNEQFF. The CDR3, as DNA: TGTGCCAGCAGCTCCTCAGACATCTACAATGAGCAGTTCTTC.

This chain uses TRBV4-3 with TRBJ1-2; D uncertain. The CDR3 loop spans 15 amino acids. Trimming took off 0 bases at V and 3 bases at J, with 11 bases between the two ends. Looked up from germline, CDR1 is LGHNA and CDR2 is YSLEER. The CDR3 DNA reads as TGCGCCAGCAGCCAAGATTCGCAGTCAGACTATGGCTACACCTTC. Protein product: CASSQDSQSDYGYTF.

The chain is built from TRBV3-1 (or the pseudogene TRBV3-2) and TRBJ1-4, with D hard to call. The germline CDR1 and CDR2 sequences are LGHDT and YNNKEL (reference sequence). The V gene lost 2 bases and the J gene lost 7 bases, with 5 bases spanning the gap. CDR3 length equals 12 residues. CDR3: CASSQPGEKLFF. DNA for the CDR3: TGTGCCAGCAGCCAACCGGGTGAAAAACTGTTTTTT.

V and J are TRBV7-2 and TRBJ2-7; 7 nucleotides align to TRBD2. V shed 1 base and J 6 bases; nucleotides not matched to a gene: 6. CDR3 size: 14 residues. Per germline, CDR1 SGHTA and CDR2 FQGNSA. The CDR3 DNA reads as TGTGCCAGCAGCTTAGGGCGGGCGGGGGTCGAGCAGTACTTC. This encodes CASSLGRAGVEQYF.

V gene TRBV5-6 combines with J gene TRBJ1-3; 12 nucleotides line up with TRBD1. The V and J ends lost 3 bases and 8 bases, in that order; junction bases with no gene match: 3. There are 14 residues in the CDR3. Germline V CDR1 and CDR2: SGHDT, YYEEEE. CDR3 protein: CASSWGQGADTIYF. CDR3 coding DNA: TGTGCCAGCAGCTGGGGACAGGGGGCCGACACCATATATTTT.

V is TRBV11-2 and J is TRBJ2-7, with D perhaps TRBD2 (6 bases). Trimming took off 3 bases at V and 2 bases at J, with 14 bases between the two ends. Germline lookup yields CDR1 SGHAT and CDR2 FQNNGV. CDR3 length: 15 residues. In nucleotides, the CDR3 is TGTGCCAGCAGCTTTGACCCCCGGGGGACCTACGAGCAGTACTTC. The encoded protein is CASSFDPRGTYEQYF.

The V call is TRBV9, the J call TRBJ1-2; a possible D gene is TRBD1 (6 bases). The V and J ends lost 2 bases and 4 bases respectively, with 12 bases between them. The CDR3 loop spans 14 amino acids. Germline CDR1 SGDLS, CDR2 YYNGEE. CDR3 in DNA: TGTGCCAGCAGCGTTACAGGGCGCGGCTATGGCTACACCTTC. It yields the protein CASSVTGRGYGYTF. The full variable domain, in which reference TRBV9 and TRBJ1-2 provide the parts outside the CDR3, is DSGVTQTPKHLITATGQRVTLRCSPRSGDLSVYWYQQSLDQGLQFLIQYYNGEERAKGNILERFSAQQFPDLHSELNLSSLELGDSALYFCASSVTGRGYGYTFGSGTRLTVV.

This chain joins TRBV5-6 and TRBJ2-7; no clear D gene. CDR3 length equals 13 residues. Between the trimmed V and J ends, which lost 1 base and 2 bases, there was a span of 7 bases. Per germline, CDR1 SGHDT and CDR2 YYEEEE. For the CDR3, the DNA is TGTGCCAGCAGCTTGCGGTCCGCCTACGAGCAGTACTTC. Protein product: CASSLRSAYEQYF.

This chain links TRBV19 with TRBJ1-6; 8 nucleotides agree with TRBD1. After removal of 5 bases from V and 3 bases from J, the junction contained 6 bases not matched to a gene. Germline V gene sequence: CDR1 LNHDA, CDR2 SQIVND (reference sequence). This CDR3 has 16 residues. CDR3 sequence (DNA): TGTGCCAGTAGTCCTGGACAGGGAGGCTATAATTCACCCCTCCACTTT. As protein: CASSPGQGGYNSPLHF.

V usage is TRBV27 and J usage is TRBJ2-7, with D uncertain. The CDR3 consists of 14 residues. The germline V gene encodes CDR1 MNHEY and CDR2 SMNVEV (reference sequence). Trimming cost V 1 base and J 6 bases, with 13 bases left between them. CDR3 nucleotide sequence: TGTGCCAGCAGTTTATACGGTCAATCCGTCGAGCAGTACTTC. It encodes CASSLYGQSVEQYF.

The rearrangement links TRBV21-1 to TRBJ2-5; the table's D call of TRBD1 was not tested on the DNA. TRBV21-1 represents a pseudogene. The CDR3 totals 16 residues. The CDR3 spells CASTGGGTGVGETQYF. As DNA, the CDR3 is TGTGCCAGCACCGGAGGGGGGACAGGGGTTGGAGAGACCCAGTACTTC.

V usage is TRBV7-2 and J usage is TRBJ2-2; maybe TRBD2 (5 bases). The V and J ends lost 11 bases and 1 base respectively, with 11 bases between them. From germline, CDR1 is SGHTA and CDR2 FQGNSA. There are 13 residues in the CDR3. The CDR3 DNA is TGTGCCGAGGGTGGGCAGAACACCGGGGAGCTGTTTTTT. Protein sequence: CAEGGQNTGELFF.